This TCR beta chain originates from a study of human T cells and chemical hapten exposure (dated by TCRdb to the early 2020s). About the study as a whole: For sensitization, 2% DPC in acetone was applied to a 2 cm by 2 cm area of upper inner arm skin. Patch tests used Finn chambers with 0.01% DPC on the upper back, scored after 6 days by International Contact Dermatitis Research Group standards. The mostly female patient cohort included alopecia areata with under or over 50% scalp involvement, alopecia totalis and alopecia universalis. Throughout the roughly 25-week study period, patients were also given weekly therapeutic DPC doses on the scalp. Blood was sampled from patients pre-sensitization (week 0) and at 2, 6 and about 24 weeks after DPC sensitization. Peripheral blood TCR repertoire changes were tracked in vivo in alopecia patients during primary and secondary sensitization to the hapten diphenylcyclopropenone (DPC). The libraries were sequenced as a pool, and the TCR yield per sample differed mostly because of small variations in library volumes within the pool. Approximately 30 alopecia patients provided blood for TCR sequencing at one to four time points (pre-sensitization, 2, 6 and 24 weeks).

From V the trimming removes 6 bases and from J it removes 6 bases, while the gene matches leave 10 bases of the junction unaccounted for. Taken from the germline V gene, the CDR1 and CDR2 loops are KGHDR and SFDVKD. The CDR3 sequence holds 16 residues, the cysteine and phenylalanine included. Kept here is only the CDR3 DNA, which spans 48 bases and is read in frame from base 1. The library was obtained by RACE. Instrument on record: NextSeq 500. Library preparation attached unique molecular identifiers to individual cDNA molecules for quantitative, reproducible TCR counting. Each blood RNA sample was used to sequence both TCR alpha and TCR beta chains. As for how the authors treated the data: Samples had a median of 95,638 TCRs, with a range from 23,224 to 690,600. V, J and CDR3 annotation of the TCR reads was performed with the Decombinator software suite. For the PS versus PT1 abundance plots, all samples were subsampled to the same number of TCRs (28,000). Expanded TCRs were defined as absent before sensitization and observed at least eight times at the 2-week time point. TCRdb took the public reads, trimmed them with fastp at Q25, ran MiXCR for clone calling and kept in-frame beta chains. Rows are combined by CDR3 protein, so each entry shows the most common genes and DNA. The V and J calls and clone size are TCRdb's, not the authors'. This sample holds 150,000 to 200,000 distinct CDR3 sequences; more than 20% were observed only once. Of the sample, 2% to 2.5% is held by the ten largest clones.

What the time point label conveys for this sample: patch test 3, about 24 weeks after DPC sensitization. The treatment or condition label corresponds to: therapeutic diphenylcyclopropenone sensitization with weekly scalp DPC. At every patch-test visit, the blood draw took place before the patch test was put on. Patients were considered eligible if aged 18 to 70, diagnosed with alopecia and deemed suitable for DPC therapy, and patients were excluded if pregnant. Total RNA was extracted from unfractionated whole blood that had been collected in Tempus Blood RNA tubes. Overall results and qualifications from the work: Patch test score was positively correlated with the number of PT1 expanded TCRs, with significance at thresholds 8, 16 and 32 but not at 4. All patients had alopecia, a presumed autoimmune disease, so their immune response might differ from that of healthy individuals. Compared with pre-sensitization or healthy control sets, expanded TCRs formed significantly more large CDR3 similarity clusters, which is consistent with antigen-driven responses. DPC sensitization did not change how many TCRs were above 1 in 1000 frequency, and no evidence was found of alterations in global repertoire structure. Repeated subsampling changed both the strength of the expansion versus patch-test correlation and the threshold at which the correlation became significant.

Notes on this clonotype: What this receptor recognizes is not known. Base-call qualities are not available, and no considerably larger clone is one nucleotide away.

The receptor was derived from a woman in her thirties or forties with alopecia areata. Some clones in this sample may be carry-over from other donors' samples. The material sequenced was whole blood, taken in connection with sensitization to the hapten diphenylcyclopropenone (DPC). The V and J genes are TRBV24-1 and TRBJ1-5; the central 10 bases match TRBD1. The CDR3 is CATSSSGTGEGQPQHF. The DNA is as follows: TGTGCCACCAGTTCGTCCGGGACAGGGGAGGGTCAGCCCCAGCATTTT.